The present entry profiles one TCR beta chain with its context. These data belong to a study of blood T cell repertoires in COVID-19. Study at large: Samples representing acute and convalescent COVID-19 were sourced from the United States, Italy and Spain.

Repertoires were generated with immunoSEQ multiplex PCR, while TCRdb's copy carries only in-frame clones and drops some. The sample lists more than 90,000 clones, approximately 87% occurring once. Germline assignment: CDR1 MDHEN and CDR2 SYDVKM. V lost 5 bases, J lost 4 bases, and 12 bases stayed unmatched. This CDR3 has 16 amino acids. The specimen sequenced was peripheral blood. This chain uses TRBV28 with TRBJ1-2; 8 positions match TRBD1. This sequence was found in a woman aged 25 to 45 with acute or convalescent COVID-19. The CDR3 bases are TGTGCCAGCAGTCAAGCAAGGACAGGGCAGGGCTATGGCTACACCTTC. Protein sequence: CASSQARTGQGYGYTF.